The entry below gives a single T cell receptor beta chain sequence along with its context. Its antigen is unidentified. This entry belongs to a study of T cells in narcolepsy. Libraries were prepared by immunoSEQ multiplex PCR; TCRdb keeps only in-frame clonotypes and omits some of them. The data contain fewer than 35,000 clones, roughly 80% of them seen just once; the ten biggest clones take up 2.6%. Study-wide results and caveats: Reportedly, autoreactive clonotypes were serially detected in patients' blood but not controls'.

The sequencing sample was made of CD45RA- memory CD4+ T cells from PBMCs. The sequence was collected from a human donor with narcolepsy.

CDR3 in amino acids: CAWSFSGTGFDSPLHF. DNA for the CDR3: TGTGCCTGGAGTTTTTCCGGGACAGGCTTTGATTCACCCCTCCACTTT. V usage is TRBV30 and J usage is TRBJ1-6, with 8 bases identical to TRBD1. This CDR3 contains 16 residues. J lost 8 bases, V lost 2 bases, and 11 bases had no gene match. The V gene's germline CDR1 is GTSNPN and CDR2 SVGIG (reference sequence).